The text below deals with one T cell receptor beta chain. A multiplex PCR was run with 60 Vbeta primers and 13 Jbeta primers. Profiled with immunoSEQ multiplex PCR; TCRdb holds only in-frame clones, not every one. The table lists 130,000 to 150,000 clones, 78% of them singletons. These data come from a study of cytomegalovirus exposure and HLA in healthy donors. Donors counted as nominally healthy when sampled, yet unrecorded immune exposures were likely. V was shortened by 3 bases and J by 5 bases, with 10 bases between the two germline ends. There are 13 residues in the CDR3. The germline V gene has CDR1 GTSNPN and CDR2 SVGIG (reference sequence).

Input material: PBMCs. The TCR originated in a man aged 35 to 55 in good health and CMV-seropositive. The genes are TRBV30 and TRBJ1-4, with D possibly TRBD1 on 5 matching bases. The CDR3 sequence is CAWRSPGNEKLFF. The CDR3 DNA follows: TGTGCCTGGAGATCCCCAGGGAATGAAAAACTGTTTTTT.